This T cell receptor (beta chain) derives from a study of T cell changes during pregnancy in multiple sclerosis (dated by TCRdb to between 2018 and 2021). About the full investigation: In women with multiple sclerosis, the researchers looked at how the T cell repertoire shifted as pregnancy progressed.

In regard to this clone: Its antigen has not been determined. No qualities accompany the bases; no much larger clone lies one base away.

The CDR3 contains 16 residues, cysteine and phenylalanine counted. The DNA shown is the 48-base CDR3, in frame from base 1. The library came from the immunoSEQ multiplex PCR assay. The source is immuneACCESS, and TCRdb retained only in-frame sequences with V and J called. Part of the clones is not carried over; for the studies checked, unresolved V genes explain less than half of this, and the remainder is unexplained. The sample table shows under 70,000 clones, and under 95% are seen once. The ten largest clones capture under 0.6% of the sample. The material was CD4+ T cells from peripheral blood mononuclear cells, obtained after pregnancy. This receptor chain uses TRBV7-5 and TRBJ1-5; the DNA was not compared with TRBD1, the D call given in the table. TRBV7-5 is designated a pseudogene. This TCR derives from a female donor in good health, enrolled as a control in a pregnancy study. The nucleotides read TGTGCCAGAAGCTTACCGACACCGGGACAGGATCAGCCCCAGCATTTT. Its translation reads: CARSLPTPGQDQPQHF.